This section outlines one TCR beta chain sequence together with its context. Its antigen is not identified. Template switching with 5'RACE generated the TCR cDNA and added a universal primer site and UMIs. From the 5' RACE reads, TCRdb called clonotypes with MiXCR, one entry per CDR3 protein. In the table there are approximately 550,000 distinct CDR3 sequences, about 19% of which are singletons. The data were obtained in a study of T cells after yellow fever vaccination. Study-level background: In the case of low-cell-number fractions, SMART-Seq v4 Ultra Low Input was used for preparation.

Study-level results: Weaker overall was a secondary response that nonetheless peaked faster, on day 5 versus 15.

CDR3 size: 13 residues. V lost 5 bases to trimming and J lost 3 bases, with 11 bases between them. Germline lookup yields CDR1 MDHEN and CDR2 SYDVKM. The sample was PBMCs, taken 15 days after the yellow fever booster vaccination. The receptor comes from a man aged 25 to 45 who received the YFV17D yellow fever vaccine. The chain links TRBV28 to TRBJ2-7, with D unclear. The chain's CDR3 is CASSPPSFYEQYF. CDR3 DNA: TGTGCCAGCAGTCCGCCCAGTTTCTACGAGCAGTACTTC. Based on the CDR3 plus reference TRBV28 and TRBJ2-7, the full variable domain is DVKVTQSSRYLVKRTGEKVFLECVQDMDHENMFWYRQDPGLGLRLIYFSYDVKMKEKGDIPEGYSVSREKKERFSLILESASTNQTSMYLCASSPPSFYEQYFGPGTRLTVT.